Shown below are 27 T cell receptor beta chains from a single sample sequenced in a study of CD8 T cells in ankylosing spondylitis. Study findings and constraints: Characteristic, it appeared, of ankylosing spondylitis blood was a TCR beta motif of several highly homologous variants.

TCRdb passed the 5' RACE reads through MiXCR, listing each CDR3 protein once. The sample consists of more than 650,000 distinct CDR3 sequences, about 11% of them appearing once. These receptors' antigens are unknown. Sequencing was performed on blood, either unsorted or a sorted T cell fraction (not recorded which). Receptor source: a male donor with ankylosing spondylitis.

This clonotype was seen a single time. The gene calls are TRBV7-3 and TRBJ2-3, with a possible D match to TRBD1 (6 bases). The CDR3 has 14 amino acids. The ends were cut back, 6 bases at V and 3 bases at J, with 13 bases in the middle. Per germline, CDR1 SGHTA and CDR2 FQGTGA. CDR3 DNA sequence: TGTGCCAGCAGACGTGCAGGGGTGACAGATACGCAGTATTTT. It codes for CASRRAGVTDTQYF.

This clonotype has only a few counts. The chain links TRBV25-1 to TRBJ1-1; D unresolved. The V gene's germline CDR1 is MGHDK and CDR2 SYGVNS. V was clipped by 2 bases and J by 3 bases, with 7 bases between them. This CDR3 contains 13 residues. The CDR3 region is CASSEGFYTEAFF. The CDR3 DNA follows: TGTGCCAGCAGTGAAGGGTTCTACACTGAAGCTTTCTTT.

This clonotype was seen only a few times. This chain links TRBV6-1 with TRBJ2-5; maybe TRBD1 (6 bases). V lost 6 bases, J lost 4 bases, and 18 bases lay in between. Germline CDR1 MNHNS, CDR2 SASEGT. This CDR3 has 15 residues. CDR3 residues: CASSAGTIRGETQYF. CDR3 coding DNA: TGTGCCAGCAGCGCCGGGACAATTCGGGGAGAGACCCAGTACTTC.

This clonotype was detected ten times or more. This sequence joins TRBV29-1 and TRBJ2-7; D may correspond to TRBD1 or TRBD2 (5 bases each). This CDR3 contains 13 residues. The V gene lost 6 bases and the J gene lost 0 bases, with 12 bases spanning the gap. In germline, CDR1 is SQVTM, CDR2 ANQGSEA. CDR3 sequence (DNA): TGCAGCGTCGGGGACCTGAGCTCCTACGAGCAGTACTTC. Translated, it gives CSVGDLSSYEQYF.

The J gene is TRBJ2-4, the V gene TRBV5-1, with D possibly being TRBD2 (6 bases). The V end lost 0 bases, the J end lost 9 bases, and 13 bases lay between the germline ends. Germline V gene lookup returns CDR1 SGHRS and CDR2 YFSETQ. This CDR3 is 14 amino acids long. The CDR3 DNA sequence: TGCGCCAGCAGCTTGGGAATGGGAGGCGGCATTCAGTACTTC. Its protein is CASSLGMGGGIQYF.

This clonotype was seen ten or more times. The rearrangement links TRBV25-1 to TRBJ2-5, with TRBD1 as a possible D gene (5 bases). V lost 3 bases to trimming and J lost 1 base, with 9 bases between them. The CDR3 is 14 amino acids. Germline CDR1 and CDR2: MGHDK and SYGVNS. The CDR3 nucleotides are TGTGCCAGCAGTGACGACAGAACCCAAGAGACCCAGTACTTC. Residues: CASSDDRTQETQYF.

This clonotype was seen ten or more times. The chain employs TRBV7-2 and TRBJ2-7; D is perhaps TRBD2 (5 bases). Deletions cut 5 bases from V and 0 bases from J, with 11 bases between. The CDR3 covers 14 residues. In germline, CDR1 is SGHTA, CDR2 FQGNSA. CDR3 sequence reads: CASSDAGSSYEQYF. The CDR3, as DNA: TGTGCCAGCAGCGATGCGGGCAGCTCCTACGAGCAGTACTTC.

The J gene is TRBJ1-5, the V gene TRBV18; TRBD1 matches at 8 bases. The junction had 5 bases not matched to a gene; V was cut back by 1 base and J by 0 bases. The CDR3 length is 17 residues. Germline V CDR1 and CDR2: KGHSH, LQKENI. CDR3 DNA sequence: TGTGCCAGCTCACCACGGGGACAGGCCTATAGCAATCAGCCCCAGCATTTT. This codes for CASSPRGQAYSNQPQHF.

This clonotype was counted only a few times. V is TRBV7-2 and J is TRBJ2-3; 7 nucleotides agree with TRBD2. The ends lost 5 bases at V and 1 base at J; junction bases unmatched: 6. The germline CDR1 and CDR2 sequences are SGHTA and FQGNSA. CDR3 size: 15 residues. CDR3 amino acids: CASSPSAGRTDTQYF. CDR3 in DNA: TGTGCCAGCAGCCCGTCAGCGGGACGCACAGATACGCAGTATTTT.

The chain employs TRBV15 and TRBJ2-7, with 8 bases fitting TRBD1. Germline lookup yields CDR1 LNHNV and CDR2 YYDKDF (reference sequence). This CDR3 is built from 15 residues. The V segment lost 4 bases and the J segment 3 bases; nucleotides outside the gene matches: 8. This CDR3 is CATSKAGTGDYEQYF. In DNA form, the CDR3 reads TGTGCCACCAGCAAGGCCGGGACAGGCGACTACGAGCAGTACTTC.

This clonotype was detected a few times. The chain has TRBV9 and TRBJ1-2; the D gene is possibly TRBD1 (6 bases). Germline assignment: CDR1 SGDLS and CDR2 YYNGEE. The V end was cut by 0 bases, the J end by 3 bases, with 15 bases between. The length of the CDR3 is 16 residues. The CDR3 spells CASSVGAVGTYYGYTF. Here the CDR3 DNA reads TGTGCCAGCAGCGTAGGCGCCGTCGGGACATACTATGGCTACACCTTC.

The table lists this clonotype with a few counts. The J gene is TRBJ2-2, the V gene TRBV7-2; TRBD2 is a possible D gene (6 bases). In germline, CDR1 is SGHTA, CDR2 FQGNSA. V lost 5 bases, J lost 0 bases, and 13 bases lay in between. The CDR3 is made up of 16 amino acids. The CDR3 protein is CASSPTRLANTGELFF. In DNA form, the CDR3 reads TGTGCCAGCAGCCCAACCCGACTAGCGAACACCGGGGAGCTGTTTTTT.

This chain uses TRBV6-5 with TRBJ1-2; D remains unclear. Germline lookup yields CDR1 MNHEY and CDR2 SVGAGI. The V end was cut by 0 bases, the J end by 3 bases, with 14 bases between. The length of the CDR3 is 16 residues. The CDR3 DNA follows: TGTGCCAGCAGTTACTCGAATCTTATCCACGACTATGGCTACACCTTC. It is translated as CASSYSNLIHDYGYTF.

Many counts were recorded for this clonotype. The rearrangement links TRBV20-1 to TRBJ1-1; TRBD1 agrees at 9 bases. Germline V gene lookup returns CDR1 DFQATT and CDR2 SNEGSKA (reference sequence). The CDR3 is made up of 14 amino acids. V lost 5 bases to trimming and J lost 2 bases; unmatched junction nucleotides: 6. CDR3 region: CSALQGAGNTEAFF. The DNA for the CDR3 is TGCAGTGCTTTACAGGGGGCCGGCAACACTGAAGCTTTCTTT.

This clonotype was observed a few times. The chain carries TRBV7-2 and TRBJ2-7; 11 bases fit TRBD2. The CDR3 is 15 amino acids. CDR1 and CDR2 (germline): SGHTA, FQGNSA. V gave up 5 bases and J gave up 4 bases; unmatched junction bases: 7. The CDR3 region is CASSPKGLAGYEQYF. CDR3 nucleotide sequence: TGTGCCAGCAGCCCGAAAGGACTAGCGGGTTACGAGCAGTACTTC.

The J gene is TRBJ1-2, the V gene TRBV10-3; a possible D gene is TRBD1 (6 bases). The CDR3 is 12 amino acids. The germline CDR1 and CDR2 sequences are ENHRY and SYGVKD. V gave up 6 bases and J gave up 4 bases, with 9 bases separating them. The CDR3 DNA is TGTGCCATCAGAGGGACACTCTATGGCTACACCTTC. This translates into CAIRGTLYGYTF.

Turning to this clonotype: A much more abundant neighbour one base away suggests this may be a read error. The chain combines TRBV20-1 with TRBJ1-2; D unresolved. This CDR3 is built from 12 residues. V lost 5 bases and J lost 3, with 10 bases in between. Germline assignment: CDR1 DFQATT and CDR2 SNEGSKA (reference sequence). CDR3 residues: CSAGADYYGYTF. CDR3 DNA: TGCAGTGCTGGAGCCGATTACTATGGCTACACCTTC.

This clonotype was counted many times. The chain combines TRBV7-2 with TRBJ1-6, with D possibly matching TRBD1 (5 bases). The germline V gene encodes CDR1 SGHTA and CDR2 FQGNSA. This CDR3 has 14 residues. V was trimmed by 3 bases and J by 7 bases, leaving 10 bases between them. CDR3: CASSFAGGNSPLHF. CDR3 sequence (DNA): TGTGCCAGCAGCTTCGCCGGGGGAAATTCACCCCTCCACTTT.

The rearrangement uses TRBV20-1 and TRBJ2-2; D remains ambiguous. CDR3 length: 14 amino acids. Trimming pared 3 bases from V and 0 bases from J, leaving 8 bases between. The germline V gene has CDR1 DFQATT and CDR2 SNEGSKA (reference sequence). The CDR3 DNA reads as TGCAGTGCTAGCCAGCCAACGAACACCGGGGAGCTGTTTTTT. It translates to CSASQPTNTGELFF.

V usage is TRBV5-1 and J usage is TRBJ2-2; 7 bases are a match to TRBD1. This CDR3 region has 16 residues. V shed 1 base and J 5 bases; nucleotides not matched to a gene: 8. CDR1 SGHRS and CDR2 YFSETQ come from the germline V gene. CDR3 nucleotide sequence: TGCGCCAGCAGCTTGTATAGGGGACAGCAAACCGGGGAGCTGTTTTTT. This sequence encodes CASSLYRGQQTGELFF.

A few counts support this clonotype. The rearrangement links TRBV27 to TRBJ2-7; D might be TRBD1 (6 bases). Germline V gene sequence: CDR1 MNHEY, CDR2 SMNVEV (reference sequence). V lost 6 bases, J lost 4 bases, and 19 bases lay in between. The CDR3 has 15 residues. The CDR3, as DNA: TGTGCCAGCAGCCCGAAGGGGGACGGATTATACGAGCAGTACTTC. Protein sequence: CASSPKGDGLYEQYF.

Only a few counts were recorded for this clonotype. J is TRBJ1-5 and V is TRBV12-3 or TRBV12-4, with TRBD1 matching over 8 bases. J gave up 3 bases and V 4 bases, and 5 bases lay outside the gene matches. This CDR3 contains 15 residues. CDR3 loop: CASSSGQVLNQPQHF. Here the CDR3 DNA reads TGTGCCAGCAGTTCGGGACAGGTACTCAATCAGCCCCAGCATTTT.

This clonotype has more than one count but fewer than ten. V gene TRBV5-1 combines with J gene TRBJ1-6; D call uncertain. The V end lost 0 bases, the J end lost 4 bases, and 5 bases lay between the germline ends. The CDR3 is 14 residues long. The germline V gene encodes CDR1 SGHRS and CDR2 YFSETQ. CDR3 DNA sequence: TGCGCCAGCAGCTTGGAGTTGTATAATTCACCCCTCCACTTT. It translates to CASSLELYNSPLHF.

CDR3 sequence reads: CSAFDRVIPYEQYF. Written as DNA, the CDR3 is TGCAGTGCCTTTGACAGGGTGATCCCCTACGAGCAGTACTTC. V gene TRBV20-1 combines with J gene TRBJ2-7; 7 positions agree with TRBD1. Trimming at V came to 6 bases and at J to 2 bases, leaving 10 bases not matched to a gene. The CDR3 is 14 residues long. Germline lookup yields CDR1 DFQATT and CDR2 SNEGSKA (reference sequence).

This clonotype was observed a handful of times. The chain combines TRBV7-6 with TRBJ2-1; perhaps TRBD2 as D (5 bases). Germline lookup yields CDR1 SGHVS and CDR2 FNYEAQ. Trimming cost V 7 bases and J 5 bases, with 18 bases left between them. The CDR3 is 15 amino acids. The CDR3 DNA reads TGTGCCAGCACCCTAACGGGGTGGTACGACAATGAGCAGTTCTTC. The encoded protein is CASTLTGWYDNEQFF.

The chain has TRBV12-3 or TRBV12-4 and TRBJ1-2; D gene unclear. V was clipped by 6 bases and J by 4 bases, with 24 bases between them. This CDR3 contains 17 residues. CDR3 nucleotide sequence: TGTGCCAGCAGCCGGACCACGAGCACCCCAGGAGGCTATGGCTACACCTTC. It encodes CASSRTTSTPGGYGYTF.

This clonotype appeared a few times. CDR3 region: CASQGAKNIQYF. The CDR3 nucleotides are TGTGCCTCCCAGGGAGCCAAAAACATTCAGTACTTC. The J gene is TRBJ2-4, the V gene TRBV7-2, with D maybe TRBD1 (5 bases). Germline V lookup: CDR1 SGHTA, CDR2 FQGNSA. This CDR3 region has 12 residues. Trimming cost V 11 bases and J 0 bases, with 8 bases left between them.